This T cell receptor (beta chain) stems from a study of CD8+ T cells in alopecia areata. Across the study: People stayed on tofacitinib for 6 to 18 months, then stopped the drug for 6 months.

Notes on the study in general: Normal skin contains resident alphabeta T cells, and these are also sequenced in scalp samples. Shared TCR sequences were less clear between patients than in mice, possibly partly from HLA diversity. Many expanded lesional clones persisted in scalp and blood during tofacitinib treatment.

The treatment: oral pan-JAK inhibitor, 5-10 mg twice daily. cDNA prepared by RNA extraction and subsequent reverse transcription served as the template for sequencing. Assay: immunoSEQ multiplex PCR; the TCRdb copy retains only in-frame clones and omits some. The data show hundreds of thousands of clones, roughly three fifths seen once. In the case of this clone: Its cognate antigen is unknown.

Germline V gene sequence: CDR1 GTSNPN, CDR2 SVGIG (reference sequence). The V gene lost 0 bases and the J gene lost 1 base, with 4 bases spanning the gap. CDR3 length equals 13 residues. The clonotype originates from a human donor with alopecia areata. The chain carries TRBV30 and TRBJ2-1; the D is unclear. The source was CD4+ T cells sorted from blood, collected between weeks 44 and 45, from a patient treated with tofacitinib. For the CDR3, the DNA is TGTGCCTGGAGTGTAGGGTCCTACAATGAGCAGTTCTTC. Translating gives CAWSVGSYNEQFF.